This T cell receptor (beta chain) was recovered during a study of cytomegalovirus exposure and HLA in healthy donors (dated by TCRdb to about 2017). About the full investigation: An earlier analysis of 587 of the donors reported roughly 270 Gb of sequence data and approximately 110 million unique TCR beta sequences from about 200 million T cells. In the later analysis, no new phenotypic data were used to find candidate immune exposures; instead, reliance was placed on TCR beta sequences and their occurrence across donors. In an earlier analysis of over 550 of the donors, high-throughput TCR beta sequencing was used to judge whether each TCR beta V gene segment behaved as functional or pseudogenic. Donor age, sex, ethnicity and CMV serostatus were collected together with the repertoire data. Class I and class II HLA loci were covered by the typing at four-digit resolution. An early release that covered about 640 HLA-typed donors contained about 300 gigabases of sequencing data and about 93 million unique TCR sequences. All discovery cohort repertoires had been generated using a single sequencing platform. The study profiled the T cell repertoires of some 610 subjects by immunosequencing and related them to cytomegalovirus serostatus. A later analysis re-examined previously published TCR beta repertoires from more than 650 donors and added high-resolution HLA genotyping to investigate patterns of TCR occurrence. On average, approximately 250,000 unique TCR beta nucleotide sequences were sequenced per donor among fewer than 500 genotyped donors of the cohort, with roughly 18% of those sequences being non-productive. A later genetic analysis used genome-wide SNP genotypes for about 55% of the 666 donors, treating that subset as a discovery cohort. The number of donors typed differed by locus, with 629-630 for A, B, C, DRB1 and DQB1, 522 for DQA1, approximately 580 for DPA1, and some 440 for DPB1. The study combined high-throughput TCR immunosequencing, statistical association of individual TCRs with disease status, and machine learning to predict cytomegalovirus infection status. Roughly 5 DR-DQ haplotypes were treated as single units for association and clustering because of strong linkage in the cohort. The aim of the study was to test whether cataloging public T cell receptors could identify signatures of past pathogen exposure. A separate validation cohort of 100 to 150 different subjects was used in addition to the 666-subject first cohort. The genetic ancestry cluster associated with self-reported Caucasian donors included over 80% of the 398 genotyped donors.

Study-wide conclusions, independent of this receptor: Most CMV-associated TCR beta chains appeared to be HLA-restricted in a later analysis, and the HLA associations seemed to be driven largely by CMV exposure. In a later analysis, the rate of TCR association differed among HLA loci, with DRB1 alleles having the most associated TCRs and HLA-C alleles having the fewest. Because the 87-base-pair reads could not distinguish some IMGT-functional V segments, including TRBV6-2 and TRBV6-3, those segments were excluded. The presence/absence analyses assumed that sequencing depth was roughly uniform across donors, and that assumption may not be true. When HLA alleles, especially DR and DQ, strongly co-occurred, attributing TCR associations to individual alleles was difficult. In this cohort, only TCR beta chains were sequenced, and detectable features were limited by the absence of alpha or paired-chain data. A cluster of highly shared sequence variants was judged likely to be a technical artifact of the sequencing pipeline. A later analysis associated 16,951 TCR beta sequences with specific HLA alleles at a false discovery rate of 0.05. The authors suggested that the approach could potentially be extended to other disease states and immunological phenotypes. A further reported finding was that TCR beta sequences accurately predicted the HLA-A and HLA-B alleles for most subjects in the first cohort. The study gave a list of more than 150 TCR beta chains associated with cytomegalovirus. Across donors, most TCR sequences were observed very rarely, whereas some public TCRs were present in many individuals. CMV serostatus was the only immune exposure information available for the cohort. A later genetic analysis reported fewer N-insertions in productive TCRs among donors in an Asian-associated ancestry cluster than the roughly 700-donor mean. A later analysis reported that several top co-occurrence clusters appeared linked to parvovirus B19, influenza, CMV and Epstein-Barr virus. HLA typing was unavailable for some donors at each locus, so association tests used only the typed subset. An earlier analysis of approximately 590 of the donors showed that most TCR beta V segments appeared in productive rearrangements either about 87% or about 30% of the time, which broadly matched IMGT annotations. In vitro tests confirmed that a few of the cytomegalovirus-associated TCR beta chains recognize cytomegalovirus antigens. Compared with equally common non-associated chains, HLA-associated TCR beta chains in a later analysis were more clonally expanded and had lower generation probabilities. Because counts were too low, approximately 18 rarely observed V segments, including chromosome 9 orphons, were excluded from the earlier analysis of around 640 of the donors. Linkage disequilibrium might explain the correlated functional status among segregating V segments, but an unknown experimental factor could not be ruled out. V-gene and J-gene trimming of TCR beta chains was associated with a missense DCLRE1C variant in a later genetic analysis, and the association was replicated in an independent cohort. The classifier was reported to diagnose cytomegalovirus status with high specificity and sensitivity in both the original cohort and the validation cohort.

On this clone: Its antigen is not yet known. There are no base qualities to consult, and no much larger clone falls within one base.

The method was the immunoSEQ multiplex PCR assay. For the multiplex PCR, a mixture combining 60 forward primers for TCR Vbeta segments and 13 reverse primers for TCR Jbeta segments was used. Amplification of the CDR3 region of rearranged TCR beta genes was performed with a multiplex PCR assay on genomic DNA. On the Illumina HiSeq System, the amplified TCR beta libraries were sequenced as 87-base-pair reads. The study's own analysis went as follows. In a later analysis, some 80 million unique TCR beta chains were counted across the 690 or so repertoires, and roughly 11 million of these chains were shared by at least two donors. Raw reads were error-corrected and collapsed into unique sequences with a nearest-neighbor algorithm that merged closely related sequences to remove PCR and sequencing errors. V, D and J gene segments were assigned by aligning CDR3 sequences to IMGT reference sequences. For a sequence to be retained, a match of at least six nucleotides to both a V gene segment and a J gene segment was required. A rearrangement counted as productive if the CDR3 had no stop codons and remained in frame with V and J, and every other rearrangement counted as non-productive. CDR3 was defined according to IMGT convention as the region running from the second conserved V-encoded cysteine to the conserved J-encoded phenylalanine. The earlier analysis of about 570 of the donors excluded any sequence lacking an unambiguous match to a single V gene segment. An earlier analysis of 587 of the donors called V segments functional above 56.7% productive rearrangements and segregating when the between-donor standard deviation exceeded 5%. To diagnose cytomegalovirus status from the catalog of TCR beta chain sequences, a statistical classification framework was built. In a later analysis, TCR nucleotide sequences were compared against IMGT/GENE-DB human TR gene sequences so that V and J genes could be assigned. A later analysis assigned CDR3 sequences and most-parsimonious VDJ recombination scenarios with the TCRdist pipeline. A later analysis defined each TCR beta chain by its CDR3 amino acid sequence plus V-gene family, and excluded reads lacking a unique V-gene family. As a way to deal with suspected cross-contamination and a sequencing artifact, a later analysis dropped roughly 600 nucleotide sequences that were highly shared and had low generation probability. For each public chain, a later analysis derived a clonal expansion index from normalized ranks of inferred template counts within each repertoire. A later analysis computed generation probabilities with a VDJ recombination model fitted to out-of-frame rearrangements, and checked the results against IGoR. Hypergeometric tests were used in a later analysis to score TCR-TCR, TCR-HLA and TCR-CMV co-occurrence, with a repertoire-size bias correction applied to the TCR pairs. To estimate false discovery rates, a later analysis permuted the HLA or CMV assignments 20 times. A later analysis grouped co-occurring TCRs with DBSCAN, adding TCRdist sequence similarity when clustering within HLA-allele-positive subsets. Repertoires with fewer than 30,000 or more than 120,000 public chains were left out of co-occurrence clustering, as were a handful of repertoires with anomalous nucleotide sharing. Held by TCRdb, this immuneACCESS table contains in-frame sequences only and omits some clones. Under half of the omission traces to an unresolved V gene where checked; the cause of the rest is unknown. V and J calls and clone size are given by that table; D and trimming were obtained from the DNA. In this sample the table shows 84,000 or so clones, around 73% of which occur a single time. The leading ten clones occupy 2.5% to 4% of the sample.

The cohort consisted of hundreds of healthy bone marrow donors. At the time of sampling, every cohort member was nominally healthy, though immune exposures that went unrecorded were likely present. The donor was CMV seronegative and belonged to the group of 380 or so seronegative cohort members. A peripheral blood sample was provided by each donor, and peripheral blood mononuclear cells were used for TCR beta sequencing. The Qiagen DNeasy Blood Extraction Kit was used to extract genomic DNA from the blood cell samples. Looking up the germline V gene yields CDR1 SGHRS and CDR2 YFSETQ. From its cysteine to its phenylalanine, the CDR3 spans 15 amino acids. Solely the CDR3 DNA is kept, with 45 bases framed from the first base. The germline ends are 12 bases apart after V is trimmed by 2 bases and J by 0 bases.

The origin of this receptor is a middle-aged man in good health and CMV-seronegative. Input material: PBMCs. The V and J genes are TRBV5-1 and TRBJ2-7, and possibly TRBD1, on 6 matching bases. The DNA sequence is as follows: TGCGCCAGCAGCTTCTCAAGGGGGAGCTCCTACGAGCAGTACTTC. Its translation reads: CASSFSRGSSYEQYF.